A selection of T cell receptor beta chains follows, all from one sample in a study of regulatory T cells in long-lasting Graves disease. TCRdb itself ran the multiplex PCR reads through MiXCR, one entry per CDR3 protein. The sample shows over 250,000 distinct CDR3 sequences, roughly a fifth of them seen only once. The sequenced sample was peripheral blood mononuclear cells (PBMCs), obtained when the disease was refractory, from a patient treated with antithyroid drugs. The receptors originated from a female donor with Graves disease. Both conserved end residues are part of each CDR3. The D gene is left open where the match is weak. Clone size, where shown, is once, few, many, or a class for clones that have expanded.

clone_size: once
cdr3_length: 14
d_call: TRBD1
j_call: TRBJ2-5
v_call: TRBV5-4
cdr3_aa: CASSPGQYQETQYF
cdr3_nt: TGTGCCAGCAGTCCGGGACAGTACCAAGAGACCCAGTACTTC

clone_size: few
cdr3_length: 11
d_call: NA
j_call: TRBJ1-4
v_call: TRBV20-1
cdr3_aa: CSTLFNEKLFF
cdr3_nt: TGCAGTACATTATTTAATGAAAAACTGTTTTTT

clone_size: NA
cdr3_length: 16
d_call: NA
j_call: TRBJ2-5
v_call: TRBV5-4
cdr3_aa: CASSSKAGLGQETQYF
cdr3_nt: TGTGCCAGCAGCTCCAAGGCGGGACTGGGCCAAGAGACCCAGTACTTC

clone_size: NA
cdr3_length: 15
d_call: TRBD2
j_call: TRBJ2-3
v_call: TRBV27
cdr3_aa: CASSDGLAGTDTQYF
cdr3_nt: TGTGCCAGCAGTGATGGACTAGCGGGCACAGATACGCAGTATTTT

clone_size: NA
cdr3_length: 14
d_call: TRBD1
j_call: TRBJ1-5
v_call: TRBV2
cdr3_aa: CASSGTDRVQPQHF
cdr3_nt: TGTGCCAGCAGTGGGACCGACAGGGTTCAGCCCCAGCATTTT

clone_size: few
cdr3_length: 13
d_call: NA
j_call: TRBJ1-5
v_call: TRBV19
cdr3_aa: CASGTDGYQPQHF
cdr3_nt: TGTGCCAGTGGCACGGACGGCTATCAGCCCCAGCATTTT

clone_size: many
cdr3_length: 14
d_call: NA
j_call: TRBJ2-5
v_call: TRBV29-1
cdr3_aa: CSVDIGGLGETQYF
cdr3_nt: TGCAGCGTTGACATCGGTGGGCTGGGGGAGACCCAGTACTTC

clone_size: many
cdr3_length: 17
d_call: NA
j_call: TRBJ1-6
v_call: TRBV28
cdr3_aa: CASSFGGAGGGNSPLHF
cdr3_nt: TGTGCCAGCAGTTTCGGGGGGGCCGGGGGTGGCAATTCACCCCTCCACTTT

clone_size: many
cdr3_length: 14
d_call: NA
j_call: TRBJ1-1
v_call: TRBV12-3/TRBV12-4
cdr3_aa: CASSLGTRGREAFF
cdr3_nt: TGTGCCAGCAGTTTGGGTACCCGGGGCCGTGAAGCTTTCTTT

clone_size: NA
cdr3_length: 16
d_call: NA
j_call: TRBJ2-1
v_call: TRBV18
cdr3_aa: CASSPSGQSSYNEQFF
cdr3_nt: TGTGCCAGCTCACCCAGCGGGCAGAGCTCCTACAATGAGCAGTTCTTC

clone_size: many
cdr3_length: 15
d_call: TRBD1
j_call: TRBJ2-7
v_call: TRBV24-1
cdr3_aa: CATWLGQAEDYEQYF
cdr3_nt: TGTGCCACCTGGCTGGGACAGGCCGAGGACTACGAGCAGTACTTC

clone_size: once
cdr3_length: 15
d_call: NA
j_call: TRBJ2-1
v_call: TRBV7-2
cdr3_aa: CASSLNEGEVGEQFF
cdr3_nt: TGTGCCAGCAGCTTAAACGAGGGGGAAGTGGGTGAGCAGTTCTTC

clone_size: many
cdr3_length: 11
d_call: NA
j_call: TRBJ2-1
v_call: TRBV28
cdr3_aa: CASTKAGEQFF
cdr3_nt: TGTGCCAGCACAAAGGCTGGTGAGCAGTTCTTC

clone_size: once
cdr3_length: 13
d_call: NA
j_call: TRBJ2-5
v_call: TRBV29-1
cdr3_aa: CSVGVTSEETQYF
cdr3_nt: TGCAGCGTTGGGGTGACATCGGAAGAGACCCAGTACTTC

clone_size: few
cdr3_length: 16
d_call: TRBD1
j_call: TRBJ2-7
v_call: TRBV7-2
cdr3_aa: CASSLAGGQGNYEQYF
cdr3_nt: TGTGCCAGCAGCTTAGCGGGGGGACAGGGGAACTACGAGCAGTACTTC

clone_size: many
cdr3_length: 15
d_call: TRBD2
j_call: TRBJ2-2
v_call: TRBV29-1
cdr3_aa: CSVMSAGGGTGELFF
cdr3_nt: TGCAGCGTTATGTCGGCGGGAGGAGGCACCGGGGAGCTGTTTTTT

clone_size: few
cdr3_length: 13
d_call: NA
j_call: TRBJ2-5
v_call: TRBV20-1
cdr3_aa: CSALPPGEETQYF
cdr3_nt: TGCAGTGCCCTCCCTCCTGGGGAAGAGACCCAGTACTTC

clone_size: NA
cdr3_length: 14
d_call: NA
j_call: TRBJ2-5
v_call: TRBV6-5
cdr3_aa: CASSYRGTGETQYF
cdr3_nt: TGTGCCAGCAGTTACCGTGGGACTGGGGAGACCCAGTACTTC

clone_size: few
cdr3_length: 15
d_call: TRBD1
j_call: TRBJ1-5
v_call: TRBV6-1
cdr3_aa: CASSEVTGARQPQHF
cdr3_nt: TGTGCCAGCAGTGAAGTGACAGGGGCCCGGCAGCCCCAGCATTTT

clone_size: few
cdr3_length: 13
d_call: TRBD2
j_call: TRBJ2-7
v_call: TRBV27
cdr3_aa: CASRALAGHEQYF
cdr3_nt: TGTGCCAGCAGGGCACTAGCGGGCCACGAGCAGTACTTC

clone_size: few
cdr3_length: 15
d_call: TRBD1
j_call: TRBJ2-7
v_call: TRBV7-9
cdr3_aa: CASSSEGQGAREQYF
cdr3_nt: TGTGCCAGCAGCTCGGAGGGACAGGGGGCGCGAGAGCAGTACTTC

clone_size: NA
cdr3_length: 13
d_call: NA
j_call: TRBJ2-2
v_call: TRBV29-1
cdr3_aa: CSVEARFTGELFF
cdr3_nt: TGCAGCGTTGAAGCCCGATTCACCGGGGAGCTGTTTTTT

clone_size: NA
cdr3_length: 15
d_call: TRBD1
j_call: TRBJ2-5
v_call: TRBV7-3
cdr3_aa: CASSITGGSGETQYF
cdr3_nt: TGTGCCAGCAGCATTACAGGGGGGAGTGGAGAGACCCAGTACTTC

clone_size: NA
cdr3_length: 15
d_call: TRBD1
j_call: TRBJ2-3
v_call: TRBV25-1
cdr3_aa: CASSATGGASDTQYF
cdr3_nt: TGTGCCAGCAGTGCGACAGGGGGCGCGTCCGATACGCAGTATTTT

clone_size: many
cdr3_length: 14
d_call: TRBD1
j_call: TRBJ2-7
v_call: TRBV28
cdr3_aa: CASSLPGQGLEQYF
cdr3_nt: TGTGCCAGCAGTTTACCGGGACAGGGGCTCGAGCAGTACTTC

clone_size: NA
cdr3_length: 16
d_call: NA
j_call: TRBJ2-7
v_call: TRBV30
cdr3_aa: CAWSPIWESPYHEQYF
cdr3_nt: TGTGCCTGGAGCCCCATATGGGAATCTCCATATCACGAGCAGTACTTC

clone_size: NA
cdr3_length: 16
d_call: TRBD1
j_call: TRBJ1-3
v_call: TRBV28
cdr3_aa: CASSDPGTGSGNTIYF
cdr3_nt: TGTGCCAGCAGTGACCCCGGGACAGGGTCTGGAAACACCATATATTTT

clone_size: many
cdr3_length: 13
d_call: NA
j_call: TRBJ1-2
v_call: TRBV2
cdr3_aa: CASTQTASYGYTF
cdr3_nt: TGTGCCAGCACTCAAACAGCCTCCTATGGCTACACCTTC

clone_size: many
cdr3_length: 17
d_call: NA
j_call: TRBJ1-5
v_call: TRBV6-1
cdr3_aa: CASRTARGGTENQPQHF
cdr3_nt: TGTGCCAGCAGGACGGCGCGGGGCGGCACGGAGAATCAGCCCCAGCATTTT

clone_size: many
cdr3_length: 12
d_call: NA
j_call: TRBJ1-2
v_call: TRBV2
cdr3_aa: CASSDRATGYTF
cdr3_nt: TGTGCCAGCAGTGACAGGGCTACTGGCTACACCTTC

clone_size: NA
cdr3_length: 13
d_call: TRBD1
j_call: TRBJ2-7
v_call: TRBV20-1
cdr3_aa: CSVGTGGSYEQYF
cdr3_nt: TGCAGTGTCGGGACAGGGGGCTCCTACGAGCAGTACTTC

clone_size: few
cdr3_length: 13
d_call: NA
j_call: TRBJ2-1
v_call: TRBV7-3
cdr3_aa: CASSLQIDREQFF
cdr3_nt: TGTGCCAGCAGCCTACAGATCGACCGGGAGCAGTTCTTC

clone_size: many
cdr3_length: 12
d_call: NA
j_call: TRBJ1-1
v_call: TRBV6-2/TRBV6-3
cdr3_aa: CASSSSPGEAFF
cdr3_nt: TGTGCCAGCAGTTCCTCCCCTGGTGAAGCTTTCTTT

clone_size: many
cdr3_length: 14
d_call: NA
j_call: TRBJ2-7
v_call: TRBV6-1
cdr3_aa: CASRRRTGAYEQYF
cdr3_nt: TGTGCCAGCAGACGCCGGACGGGAGCCTACGAGCAGTACTTC

clone_size: few
cdr3_length: 14
d_call: NA
j_call: TRBJ1-1
v_call: TRBV9
cdr3_aa: CASSVGPQGTEAFF
cdr3_nt: TGTGCCAGCAGCGTAGGCCCCCAGGGAACTGAAGCTTTCTTT

clone_size: many
cdr3_length: 14
d_call: NA
j_call: TRBJ2-1
v_call: TRBV2
cdr3_aa: CASSGTEGLNEQFF
cdr3_nt: TGTGCCAGCAGCGGGACGGAGGGCCTCAATGAGCAGTTCTTC

clone_size: NA
cdr3_length: 14
d_call: NA
j_call: TRBJ1-1
v_call: TRBV6-5
cdr3_aa: CASSYSMRNTEAFF
cdr3_nt: TGTGCCAGCAGTTACTCGATGAGAAACACTGAAGCTTTCTTT

clone_size: few
cdr3_length: 17
d_call: TRBD2
j_call: TRBJ2-2
v_call: TRBV10-1
cdr3_aa: CASSSTGLAGGPGELFF
cdr3_nt: TGCGCCAGCAGCTCTACGGGACTAGCGGGAGGTCCCGGGGAGCTGTTTTTT

clone_size: NA
cdr3_length: 14
d_call: NA
j_call: TRBJ2-7
v_call: TRBV10-1
cdr3_aa: CASPRRGLSYEQYF
cdr3_nt: TGCGCCAGCCCCCGGAGGGGGCTATCCTACGAGCAGTACTTC

clone_size: many
cdr3_length: 18
d_call: TRBD2
j_call: TRBJ2-7
v_call: TRBV3-1
cdr3_aa: CASSQDRQGLAVSYEQYF
cdr3_nt: TGTGCCAGCAGCCAAGATCGCCAGGGACTAGCGGTTTCCTACGAGCAGTACTTC

clone_size: NA
cdr3_length: 15
d_call: NA
j_call: TRBJ1-1
v_call: TRBV10-3
cdr3_aa: CAISRSTNMNTEAFF
cdr3_nt: TGTGCCATCAGTCGTTCCACAAACATGAACACTGAAGCTTTCTTT

clone_size: NA
cdr3_length: 12
d_call: NA
j_call: TRBJ2-1
v_call: TRBV2
cdr3_aa: CASPGLGNEQFF
cdr3_nt: TGTGCCAGCCCCGGCCTAGGGAATGAGCAGTTCTTC

clone_size: many
cdr3_length: 15
d_call: NA
j_call: TRBJ1-4
v_call: TRBV4-1
cdr3_aa: CASSQHGRIDEKLFF
cdr3_nt: TGCGCCAGCAGCCAACATGGACGGATAGATGAAAAACTGTTTTTT

clone_size: many
cdr3_length: 14
d_call: NA
j_call: TRBJ2-5
v_call: TRBV2
cdr3_aa: CASSTQGYQETQYF
cdr3_nt: TGTGCCAGCAGTACCCAGGGGTACCAAGAGACCCAGTACTTC

clone_size: few
cdr3_length: 16
d_call: NA
j_call: TRBJ2-2
v_call: TRBV7-9
cdr3_aa: CASTPTRGGNTGELFF
cdr3_nt: TGTGCCAGCACCCCCACCCGTGGGGGGAACACCGGGGAGCTGTTTTTT

clone_size: NA
cdr3_length: 17
d_call: TRBD2
j_call: TRBJ2-5
v_call: TRBV7-2
cdr3_aa: CASSPPWGTSSWETQYF
cdr3_nt: TGTGCCAGCAGCCCACCGTGGGGGACTAGCAGTTGGGAGACCCAGTACTTC

clone_size: NA
cdr3_length: 12
d_call: NA
j_call: TRBJ2-7
v_call: TRBV11-3
cdr3_aa: CASSQGWNEQYF
cdr3_nt: TGTGCCAGCAGCCAAGGGTGGAACGAGCAGTACTTC

clone_size: many
cdr3_length: 15
d_call: TRBD1
j_call: TRBJ2-7
v_call: TRBV20-1
cdr3_aa: CSAKPLPGQGYEQYF
cdr3_nt: TGCAGTGCTAAACCTCTACCGGGACAGGGCTACGAGCAGTACTTC

clone_size: many
cdr3_length: 13
d_call: NA
j_call: TRBJ2-7
v_call: TRBV6-5
cdr3_aa: CASSSGKTYEQYF
cdr3_nt: TGTGCCAGCAGTTCTGGGAAGACCTACGAGCAGTACTTC

clone_size: NA
cdr3_length: 15
d_call: TRBD1
j_call: TRBJ2-7
v_call: TRBV3-1
cdr3_aa: CASSFGTGGFYEQYF
cdr3_nt: TGTGCCAGCAGTTTCGGGACAGGGGGCTTTTACGAGCAGTACTTC

clone_size: many
cdr3_length: 14
d_call: NA
j_call: TRBJ2-7
v_call: TRBV12-3/TRBV12-4
cdr3_aa: CASSHMLQGMEQYF
cdr3_nt: TGTGCCAGCAGCCACATGTTACAGGGAATGGAGCAGTACTTC

clone_size: few
cdr3_length: 13
d_call: NA
j_call: TRBJ1-6
v_call: TRBV30
cdr3_aa: CAWTGSYNSPLHF
cdr3_nt: TGTGCCTGGACGGGCTCCTATAATTCACCCCTCCACTTT

clone_size: NA
cdr3_length: 15
d_call: NA
j_call: TRBJ2-2
v_call: TRBV6-1
cdr3_aa: CASSTSGAATGELFF
cdr3_nt: TGTGCCAGCAGTACCTCCGGGGCCGCCACCGGGGAGCTGTTTTTT

clone_size: few
cdr3_length: 14
d_call: NA
j_call: TRBJ2-7
v_call: TRBV6-2/TRBV6-3
cdr3_aa: CASTEGQNSYEQYF
cdr3_nt: TGTGCCAGCACCGAAGGACAGAACTCCTACGAGCAGTACTTC

clone_size: NA
cdr3_length: 15
d_call: TRBD2
j_call: TRBJ2-7
v_call: TRBV7-3
cdr3_aa: CASSLIASGIDEQYF
cdr3_nt: TGTGCCAGCAGCTTGATTGCTAGCGGGATAGACGAGCAGTACTTC

clone_size: once
cdr3_length: 16
d_call: NA
j_call: TRBJ2-5
v_call: TRBV3-1
cdr3_aa: CASSQDSWPGPKTQYF
cdr3_nt: TGTGCCAGCAGCCAAGATTCTTGGCCAGGGCCGAAGACCCAGTACTTC

clone_size: NA
cdr3_length: 16
d_call: TRBD1
j_call: TRBJ2-2
v_call: TRBV20-1
cdr3_aa: CSARDLQDRAGGELFF
cdr3_nt: TGCAGTGCTAGAGATCTCCAGGACAGGGCAGGAGGGGAGCTGTTTTTT

clone_size: many
cdr3_length: 13
d_call: NA
j_call: TRBJ2-5
v_call: TRBV20-1
cdr3_aa: CSARVWQQETQYF
cdr3_nt: TGCAGTGCTAGAGTTTGGCAGCAAGAGACCCAGTACTTC

clone_size: NA
cdr3_length: 15
d_call: NA
j_call: TRBJ2-6
v_call: TRBV7-9
cdr3_aa: CASSSYRTGANVLTF
cdr3_nt: TGTGCCAGCAGCTCTTACAGGACTGGGGCCAACGTCCTGACTTTC

clone_size: NA
cdr3_length: 14
d_call: NA
j_call: TRBJ2-7
v_call: TRBV7-2
cdr3_aa: CASSPRDGSYEQYF
cdr3_nt: TGTGCCAGCAGCCCCCGGGACGGTTCCTACGAGCAGTACTTC